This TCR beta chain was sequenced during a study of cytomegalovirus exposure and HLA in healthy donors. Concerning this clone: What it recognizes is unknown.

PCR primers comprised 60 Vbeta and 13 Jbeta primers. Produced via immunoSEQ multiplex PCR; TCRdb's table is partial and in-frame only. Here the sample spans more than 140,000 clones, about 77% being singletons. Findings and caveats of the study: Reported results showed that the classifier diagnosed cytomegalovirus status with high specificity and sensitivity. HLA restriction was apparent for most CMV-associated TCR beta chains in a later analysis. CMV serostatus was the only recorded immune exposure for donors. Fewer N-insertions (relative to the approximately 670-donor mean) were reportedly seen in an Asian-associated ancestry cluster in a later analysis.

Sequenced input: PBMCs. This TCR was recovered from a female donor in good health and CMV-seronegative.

The CDR3 reads CASSTQFSGSSYEQYF. In DNA form, the CDR3 reads TGTGCCAGTAGTACCCAATTTAGCGGGAGCTCCTACGAGCAGTACTTC. The chain employs TRBV19 and TRBJ2-7; TRBD2 aligns across 9 bases. J was trimmed by 0 bases and V by 4 bases; bases with no gene match: 7. The CDR3 runs 16 residues. Germline CDR1 and CDR2: LNHDA and SQIVND (reference sequence).